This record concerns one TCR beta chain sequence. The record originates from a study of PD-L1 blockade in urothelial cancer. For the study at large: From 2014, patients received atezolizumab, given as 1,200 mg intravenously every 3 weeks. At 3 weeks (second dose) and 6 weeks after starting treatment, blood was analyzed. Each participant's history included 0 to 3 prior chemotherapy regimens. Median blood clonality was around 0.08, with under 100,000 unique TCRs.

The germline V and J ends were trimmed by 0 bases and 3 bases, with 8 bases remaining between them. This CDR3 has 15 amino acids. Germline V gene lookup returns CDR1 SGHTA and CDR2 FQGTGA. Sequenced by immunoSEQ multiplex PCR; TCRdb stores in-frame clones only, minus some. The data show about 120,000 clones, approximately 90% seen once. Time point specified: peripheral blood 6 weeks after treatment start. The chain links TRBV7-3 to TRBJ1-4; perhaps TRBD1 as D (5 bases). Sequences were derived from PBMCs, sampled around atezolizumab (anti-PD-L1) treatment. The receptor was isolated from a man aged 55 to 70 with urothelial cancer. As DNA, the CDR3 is TGTGCCAGCAGCTTAACGGGGGGACCTAATGAAAAACTGTTTTTT. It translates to CASSLTGGPNEKLFF. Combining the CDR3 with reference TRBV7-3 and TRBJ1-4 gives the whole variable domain GAGVSQTPSNKVTEKGKYVELRCDPISGHTALYWYRQSLGQGPEFLIYFQGTGAADDSGLPNDRFFAVRPEGSVSTLKIQRTERGDSAVYLCASSLTGGPNEKLFFGSGTQLSVL.